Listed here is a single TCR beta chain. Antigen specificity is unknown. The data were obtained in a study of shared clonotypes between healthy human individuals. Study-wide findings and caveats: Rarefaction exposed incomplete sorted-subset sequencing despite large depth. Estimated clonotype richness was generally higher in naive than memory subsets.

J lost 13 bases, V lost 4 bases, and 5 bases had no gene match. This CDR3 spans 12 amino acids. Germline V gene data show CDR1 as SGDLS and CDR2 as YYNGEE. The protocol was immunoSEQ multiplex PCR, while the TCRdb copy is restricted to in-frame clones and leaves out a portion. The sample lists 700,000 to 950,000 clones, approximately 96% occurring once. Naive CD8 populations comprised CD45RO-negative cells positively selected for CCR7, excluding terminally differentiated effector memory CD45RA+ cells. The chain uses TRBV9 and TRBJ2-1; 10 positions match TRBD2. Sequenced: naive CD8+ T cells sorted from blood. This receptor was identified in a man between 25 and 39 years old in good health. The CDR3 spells CASSSGLAEQFF. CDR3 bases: TGTGCCAGCAGCTCTGGACTAGCGGAACAGTTCTTC.